This TCR beta chain was identified during a study of cytomegalovirus exposure and HLA in healthy donors. Germline-derived CDR1 and CDR2 are SGHAT and FQNNGV. Trimming at V came to 5 bases and at J to 5 bases, leaving 5 bases not matched to a gene. The CDR3 covers 13 residues. PCR was performed using 60 Vbeta and 13 Jbeta primers. The assay was immunoSEQ multiplex PCR, and TCRdb's table has in-frame clones only and misses some. The sample records 150,000 to 200,000 clones, roughly 80% being singletons. A few counts support this clone. No antigen is known for it. Sampled while nominally healthy, donors likely had unrecorded immune exposures. Study-level findings and limits: The authors assumed roughly uniform sequencing depth across donors for presence/absence analyses.

The receptor's source is a female donor in good health and CMV-seronegative. This chain connects TRBV11-2 to TRBJ2-7; 8 bases map to TRBD1. The specimen was PBMCs. The CDR3 region has the DNA TGTGCCAGCAGCGGACAGGGCCCGGACGAGCAGTACTTC. This sequence encodes CASSGQGPDEQYF.